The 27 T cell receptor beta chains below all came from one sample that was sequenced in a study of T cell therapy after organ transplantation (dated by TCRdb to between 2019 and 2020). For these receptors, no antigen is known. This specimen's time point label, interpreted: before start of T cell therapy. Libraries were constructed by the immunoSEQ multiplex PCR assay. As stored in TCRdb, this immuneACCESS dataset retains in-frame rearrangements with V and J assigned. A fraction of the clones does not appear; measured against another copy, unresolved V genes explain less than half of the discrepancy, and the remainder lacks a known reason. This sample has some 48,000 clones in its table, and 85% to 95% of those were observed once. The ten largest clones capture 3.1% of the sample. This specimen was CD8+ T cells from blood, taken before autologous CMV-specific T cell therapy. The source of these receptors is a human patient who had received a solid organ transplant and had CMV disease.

The CDR3 DNA sequence: TGTGCCAGCAGTTCTCTGGTTACAGATACGCAGTATTTT. The encoded protein is CASSSLVTDTQYF. The chain carries TRBV27 and TRBJ2-3, with D unclear. The germline gives CDR1 MNHEY, CDR2 SMNVEV (reference sequence). CDR3 length: 13 amino acids. Trimming removed 4 bases at V and 3 bases at J, with 8 bases between.

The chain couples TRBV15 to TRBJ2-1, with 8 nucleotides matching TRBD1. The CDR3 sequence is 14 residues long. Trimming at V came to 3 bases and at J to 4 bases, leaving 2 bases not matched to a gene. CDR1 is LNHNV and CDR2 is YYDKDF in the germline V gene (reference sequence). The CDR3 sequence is CATSRRTGYNEQFF. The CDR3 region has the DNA TGTGCCACCAGCAGGAGGACAGGGTACAATGAGCAGTTCTTC.

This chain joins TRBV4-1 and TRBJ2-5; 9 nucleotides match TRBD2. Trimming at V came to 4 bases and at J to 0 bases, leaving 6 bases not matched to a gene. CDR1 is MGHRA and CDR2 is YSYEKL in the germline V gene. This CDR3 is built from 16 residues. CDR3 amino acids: CASSPKTSGNQETQYF. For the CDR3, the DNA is TGCGCCAGCAGCCCCAAGACTAGCGGAAACCAAGAGACCCAGTACTTC.

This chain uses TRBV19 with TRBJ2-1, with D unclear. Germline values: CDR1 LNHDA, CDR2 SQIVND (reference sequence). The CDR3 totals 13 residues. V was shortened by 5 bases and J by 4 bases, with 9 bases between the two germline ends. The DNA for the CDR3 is TGTGCCAGTAGTGCACAGAATTACAATGAGCAGTTCTTC. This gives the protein CASSAQNYNEQFF. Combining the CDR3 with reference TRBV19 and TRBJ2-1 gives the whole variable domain DGGITQSPKYLFRKEGQNVTLSCEQNLNHDAMYWYRQDPGQGLRLIYYSQIVNDFQKGDIAEGYSVSREKKESFPLTVTSAQKNPTAFYLCASSAQNYNEQFFGPGTRLTVL.

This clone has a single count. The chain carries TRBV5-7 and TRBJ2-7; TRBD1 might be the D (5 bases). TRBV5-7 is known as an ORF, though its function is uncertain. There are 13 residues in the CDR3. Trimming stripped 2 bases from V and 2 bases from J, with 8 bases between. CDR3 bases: TGTGCCAGCAGCTTACAGGATCCCTACGAGCAGTACTTC. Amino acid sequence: CASSLQDPYEQYF.

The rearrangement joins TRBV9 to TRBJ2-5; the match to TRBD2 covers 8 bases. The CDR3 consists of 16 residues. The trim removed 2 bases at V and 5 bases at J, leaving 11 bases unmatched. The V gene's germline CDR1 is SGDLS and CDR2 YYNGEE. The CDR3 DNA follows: TGTGCCAGCAGCGTCGATCCGGGACTAGTTTCGGAGACCCAGTACTTC. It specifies CASSVDPGLVSETQYF.

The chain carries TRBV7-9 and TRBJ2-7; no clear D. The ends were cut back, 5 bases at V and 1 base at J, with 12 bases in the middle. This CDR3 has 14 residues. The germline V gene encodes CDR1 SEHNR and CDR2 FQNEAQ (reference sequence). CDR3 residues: CASSPAGPSYEQYF. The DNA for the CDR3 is TGTGCCAGCAGCCCAGCAGGACCATCCTACGAGCAGTACTTC.

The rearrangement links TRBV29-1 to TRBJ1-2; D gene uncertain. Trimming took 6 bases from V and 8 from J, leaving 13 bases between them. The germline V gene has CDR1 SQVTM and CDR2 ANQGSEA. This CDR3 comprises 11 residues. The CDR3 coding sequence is TGCAGCGTCCCGTCCCGAGGCGGCTACACCTTC. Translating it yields CSVPSRGGYTF.

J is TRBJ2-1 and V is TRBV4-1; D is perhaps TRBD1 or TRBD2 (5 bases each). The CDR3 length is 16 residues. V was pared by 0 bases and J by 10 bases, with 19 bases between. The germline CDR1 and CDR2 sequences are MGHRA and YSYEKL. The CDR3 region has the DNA TGCGCCAGCAGCCAAGAGGGGGTCTTTTTGCCCGGGGAGCAGTTCTTC. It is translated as CASSQEGVFLPGEQFF.

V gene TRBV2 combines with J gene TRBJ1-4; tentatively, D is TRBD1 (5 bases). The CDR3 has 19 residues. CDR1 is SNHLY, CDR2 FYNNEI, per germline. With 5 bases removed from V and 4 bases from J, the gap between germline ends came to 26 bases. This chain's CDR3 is CASSPLVGGTSEDNEKLFF. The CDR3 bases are TGTGCCAGCAGTCCCTTAGTGGGGGGGACGTCGGAGGATAATGAAAAACTGTTTTTT. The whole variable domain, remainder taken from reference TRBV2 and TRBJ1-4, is EPEVTQTPSHQVTQMGQEVILRCVPISNHLYFYWYRQILGQKVEFLVSFYNNEISEKSEIFDDQFSVERPDGSNFTLKIRSTKLEDSAMYFCASSPLVGGTSEDNEKLFFGSGTQLSVL.

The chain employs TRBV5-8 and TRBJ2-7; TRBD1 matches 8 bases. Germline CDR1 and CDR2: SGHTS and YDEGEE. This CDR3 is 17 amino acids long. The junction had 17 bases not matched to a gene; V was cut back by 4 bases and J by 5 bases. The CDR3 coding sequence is TGTGCCAGCAGCGTGATCCCGGGCGGACAGGGCCCTCACGAGCAGTACTTC. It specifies CASSVIPGGQGPHEQYF.

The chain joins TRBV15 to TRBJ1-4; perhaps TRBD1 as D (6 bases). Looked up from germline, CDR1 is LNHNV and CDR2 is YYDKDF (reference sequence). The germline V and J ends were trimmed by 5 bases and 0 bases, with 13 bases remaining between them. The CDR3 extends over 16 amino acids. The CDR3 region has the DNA TGTGCCACCAGCCCACAGGGTCCGTCAACTAATGAAAAACTGTTTTTT. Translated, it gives CATSPQGPSTNEKLFF.

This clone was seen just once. This chain's CDR3 is CASSFRGRFPDTQYF. DNA of the CDR3: TGTGCCAGCAGCTTTCGGGGGCGTTTCCCAGATACGCAGTATTTT. The chain carries TRBV7-2 and TRBJ2-3; the D call may be TRBD1 or TRBD2 (6 bases each). CDR3 size: 15 residues. Germline V gives CDR1 SGHTA, CDR2 FQGNSA. With 3 bases removed from V and 4 bases from J, the gap between germline ends came to 14 bases.

In DNA form, the CDR3 reads TGTGCCAGCAGCTTAGATCAGCGGACCCACAAAGAGGGCTACACCTTC. As protein: CASSLDQRTHKEGYTF. The chain links TRBV7-9 to TRBJ1-2; D not certain. Germline values: CDR1 SEHNR, CDR2 FQNEAQ (reference sequence). Trimming left V 1 base short and J 8 bases short, with 20 bases between. The CDR3 spans 16 residues.

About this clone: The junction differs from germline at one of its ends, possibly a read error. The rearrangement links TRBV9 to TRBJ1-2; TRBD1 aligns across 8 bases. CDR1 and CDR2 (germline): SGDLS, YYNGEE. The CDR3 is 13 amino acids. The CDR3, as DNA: TGTGCCAGCAGCGTTCCGGGACAGGCCCTTTCCCCCTTC. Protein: CASSVPGQALSPF.

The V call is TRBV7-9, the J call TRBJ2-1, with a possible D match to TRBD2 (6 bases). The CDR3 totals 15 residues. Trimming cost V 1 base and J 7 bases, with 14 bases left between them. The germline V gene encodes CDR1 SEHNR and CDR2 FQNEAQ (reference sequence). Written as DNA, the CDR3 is TGTGCCAGCAGCTTAGTTTTGGGAGGACGGAATGAGCAGTTCTTC. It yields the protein CASSLVLGGRNEQFF.

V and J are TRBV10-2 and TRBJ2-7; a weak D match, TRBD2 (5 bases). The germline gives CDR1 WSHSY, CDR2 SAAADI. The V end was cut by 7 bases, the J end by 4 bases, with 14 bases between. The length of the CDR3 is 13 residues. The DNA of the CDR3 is TGCGCCAGCACAGAGGGCGTACCATACGAGCAGTACTTC. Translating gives CASTEGVPYEQYF.

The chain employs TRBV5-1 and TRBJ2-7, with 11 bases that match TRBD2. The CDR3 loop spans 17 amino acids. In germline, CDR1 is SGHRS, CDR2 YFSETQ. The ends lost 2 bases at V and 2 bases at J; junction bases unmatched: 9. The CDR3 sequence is CASSFASSGRTTYEQYF. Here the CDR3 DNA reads TGCGCCAGCAGCTTTGCCTCTAGCGGGAGGACAACCTACGAGCAGTACTTC.

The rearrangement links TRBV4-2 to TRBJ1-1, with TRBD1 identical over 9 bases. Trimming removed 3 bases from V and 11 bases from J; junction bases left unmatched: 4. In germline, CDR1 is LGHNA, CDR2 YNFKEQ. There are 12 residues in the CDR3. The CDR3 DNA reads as TGTGCCAGCAGCCACATCGACAGGGGGGCTTTCTTT. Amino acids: CASSHIDRGAFF.

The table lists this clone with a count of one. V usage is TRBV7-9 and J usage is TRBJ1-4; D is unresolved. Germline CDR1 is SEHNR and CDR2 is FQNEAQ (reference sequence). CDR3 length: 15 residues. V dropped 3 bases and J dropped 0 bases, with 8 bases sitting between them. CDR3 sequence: CASSFAPATNEKLFF. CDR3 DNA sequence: TGTGCCAGCAGCTTTGCCCCTGCAACTAATGAAAAACTGTTTTTT. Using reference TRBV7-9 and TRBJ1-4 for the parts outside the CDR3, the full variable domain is DTGVSQNPRHKITKRGQNVTFRCDPISEHNRLYWYRQTLGQGPEFLTYFQNEAQLEKSRLLSDRFSAERPKGSFSTLEIQRTEQGDSAMYLCASSFAPATNEKLFFGSGTQLSVL.

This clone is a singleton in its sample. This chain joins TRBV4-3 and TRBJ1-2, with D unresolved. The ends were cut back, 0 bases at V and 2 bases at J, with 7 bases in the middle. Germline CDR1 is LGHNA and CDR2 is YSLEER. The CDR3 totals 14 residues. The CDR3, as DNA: TGCGCCAGCAGCCAAGATGCCAGGAACTATGGCTACACCTTC. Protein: CASSQDARNYGYTF.

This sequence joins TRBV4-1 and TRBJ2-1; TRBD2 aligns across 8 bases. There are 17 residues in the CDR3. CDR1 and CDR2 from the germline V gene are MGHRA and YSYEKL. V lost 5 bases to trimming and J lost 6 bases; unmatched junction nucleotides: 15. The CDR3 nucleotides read TGCGCCAGCAGCGAAATCTCCGGGGGGGCAGGCGTCAATGAGCAGTTCTTC. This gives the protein CASSEISGGAGVNEQFF.

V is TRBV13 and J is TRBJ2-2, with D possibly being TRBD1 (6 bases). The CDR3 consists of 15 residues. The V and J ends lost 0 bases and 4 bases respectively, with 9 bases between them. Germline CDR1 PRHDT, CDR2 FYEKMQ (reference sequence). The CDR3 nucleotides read TGTGCCAGCAGCTTAGGAGGGGGAATCACCGGGGAGCTGTTTTTT. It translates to CASSLGGGITGELFF.

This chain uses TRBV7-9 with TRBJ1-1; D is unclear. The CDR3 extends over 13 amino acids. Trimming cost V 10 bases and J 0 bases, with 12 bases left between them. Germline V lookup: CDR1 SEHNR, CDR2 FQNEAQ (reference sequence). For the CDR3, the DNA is TGTGCCAATGCGAAGGTTATGAACACTGAAGCTTTCTTT. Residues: CANAKVMNTEAFF.

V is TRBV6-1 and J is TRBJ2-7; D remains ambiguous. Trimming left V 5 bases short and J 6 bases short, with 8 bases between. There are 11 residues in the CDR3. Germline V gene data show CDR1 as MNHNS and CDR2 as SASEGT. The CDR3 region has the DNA TGTGCCAGCAGTCCGCCGGCCGAGCAGTACTTC. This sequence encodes CASSPPAEQYF.

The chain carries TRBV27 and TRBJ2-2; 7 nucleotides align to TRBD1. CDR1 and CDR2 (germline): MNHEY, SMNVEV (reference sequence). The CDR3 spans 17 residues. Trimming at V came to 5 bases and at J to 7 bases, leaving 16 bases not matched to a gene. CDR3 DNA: TGTGCCAGCAGTCCTCCCCCCGGGACAGTAATTTTCGGGGAGCTGTTTTTT. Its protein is CASSPPPGTVIFGELFF.

DNA of the CDR3: TGTGCCAGCAGCTTAGCCGGGACTAGCGGCTACGAGCAGTACTTC. Encoded protein: CASSLAGTSGYEQYF. The rearrangement uses TRBV11-3 and TRBJ2-7; 11 nucleotides align to TRBD2. The V segment lost 1 base and the J segment 3 bases; nucleotides outside the gene matches: 2. The CDR3 spans 15 residues. The germline CDR1 and CDR2 sequences are SGHNT and YENEEA.